This passage covers 22 T cell receptor beta chains from one sample sequenced in a study of metastatic and nonmetastatic thyroid tumors. Through MiXCR, TCRdb re-clonotyped the PCR reads. The sample lists tens of thousands of clones; roughly 17% were seen once. Each patient went into thyroid surgery without having received any treatment. Sequencing used blood. These receptors originate from a male donor with papillary thyroid cancer or a benign thyroid nodule (not recorded which). Some clones in this sample may be carry-over from other donors' samples.

This clone was seen only a few times. A much larger clone is a single base away; this may be a read error. The V and J genes are TRBV7-9 and TRBJ1-1; 7 bases map to TRBD1. Trimming at V came to 4 bases and at J to 3 bases, leaving 5 bases not matched to a gene. Germline-derived CDR1 and CDR2 are SEHNR and FQNEAQ (reference sequence). This CDR3 is built from 14 residues. In DNA form, the CDR3 reads TGTGCCAGCAGCTACTTCAGGGGGGACACTGAAGCTTTCTTT. Its protein is CASSYFRGDTEAFF. The full variable domain, with the rest looked up from reference TRBV7-9 and TRBJ1-1, is DTGVSQNPRHKITKRGQNVTFRCDPISEHNRLYWYRQTLGQGPEFLTYFQNEAQLEKSRLLSDRFSAERPKGSFSTLEIQRTEQGDSAMYLCASSYFRGDTEAFFGQGTRLTVV.

The table lists this clone with many counts. The rearrangement uses TRBV9 and TRBJ2-7; no reliable D call. The V end lost 4 bases, the J end lost 0 bases, and 14 bases lay between the germline ends. The CDR3 is 15 residues long. Germline V lookup: CDR1 SGDLS, CDR2 YYNGEE. The CDR3 bases are TGTGCCAGCAGCATCAGCCCCAGCGTCTCCTACGAGCAGTACTTC. It encodes CASSISPSVSYEQYF.

There are many counts of this clone. CDR3 nucleotides: TGTGCCAGCAGCTCCGGGACAAAAGGTCACTATGGCTACACCTTC. It specifies CASSSGTKGHYGYTF. This chain links TRBV28 with TRBJ1-2; TRBD1 might be the D (6 bases). This CDR3 contains 15 residues. V lost 6 bases, J lost 3 bases, and 17 bases lay in between. The germline CDR1 and CDR2 sequences are MDHEN and SYDVKM.

The sample holds many counts of this clone. This chain connects TRBV3-1 to TRBJ2-2, with D tentatively TRBD1 or TRBD2 (6 bases each). The V end lost 0 bases, the J end lost 8 bases, and 13 bases lay between the germline ends. Germline V gene lookup returns CDR1 LGHDT and CDR2 YNNKEL (reference sequence). The CDR3 extends over 15 amino acids. The CDR3, as DNA: TGTGCCAGCAGCCAAGAGTGGGGGGCACTAGGGGAGCTGTTTTTT. Its translation: CASSQEWGALGELFF.

This clone has ten or more counts. This rearrangement joins TRBV3-1 to TRBJ2-5; D remains ambiguous. V lost 0 bases, J lost 0 bases, and 11 bases lay in between. Germline-derived CDR1 and CDR2 are LGHDT and YNNKEL (reference sequence). The CDR3 spans 16 residues. CDR3 nucleotides: TGTGCCAGCAGCCAAGATTGGCGTGAGTACCAAGAGACCCAGTACTTC. Protein product: CASSQDWREYQETQYF.

This clone was seen repeatedly, ten times or more. The gene calls are TRBV28 and TRBJ2-2; TRBD2 matches 8 bases. The germline V gene has CDR1 MDHEN and CDR2 SYDVKM. CDR3 size: 15 residues. The V segment lost 5 bases and the J segment 6 bases; nucleotides outside the gene matches: 8. Written as DNA, the CDR3 is TGTGCCAGCAGTGACGATAGCGGGATCGCCGGGGAGCTGTTTTTT. Protein: CASSDDSGIAGELFF.

This chain uses TRBV5-1 with TRBJ2-7, with a possible D match to TRBD2 (5 bases). The CDR3 contains 14 residues. V gave up 0 bases and J gave up 3 bases, with 10 bases separating them. Germline V lookup: CDR1 SGHRS, CDR2 YFSETQ. The CDR3 DNA follows: TGCGCCAGCAGCTTGGGAGGGCAGTACTACGAGCAGTACTTC. Protein sequence: CASSLGGQYYEQYF.

This clone showed up many times. The genes are TRBV9 and TRBJ2-7; D is unclear. The CDR3 spans 14 residues. Germline V lookup: CDR1 SGDLS, CDR2 YYNGEE. V was pared by 7 bases and J by 5 bases, with 19 bases between. This chain's CDR3 is CASGPSVGWDEQYF. The CDR3 region has the DNA TGTGCCAGCGGCCCCTCCGTGGGGTGGGACGAGCAGTACTTC.

The sample holds many counts of this clone. This chain links TRBV7-4 with TRBJ1-6; D might be TRBD1 (5 bases). Trimming stripped 4 bases from V and 9 bases from J, with 13 bases between. The germline gives CDR1 SGHVT, CDR2 SQSDAQ. This CDR3 is built from 14 residues. In DNA form, the CDR3 reads TGTGCCAGCAGCTCCTGGGGGGTGAGTTCACCCCTCCACTTT. Amino acid sequence: CASSSWGVSSPLHF.

This clone showed up just a few times. The gene calls are TRBV12-3 or TRBV12-4 and TRBJ2-5; 7 bases line up with TRBD1. The CDR3 sequence is 14 residues long. Trimming cost V 5 bases and J 5 bases; bases outside gene matches: 8. This chain's CDR3 is CASSPSDRVETQYF. DNA for the CDR3: TGTGCCAGCAGTCCCTCCGACAGGGTGGAGACCCAGTACTTC.

This clone was seen at least ten times. At the DNA level, this CDR3 is encoded by other sequences in the same sample as well. This chain joins TRBV5-1 and TRBJ2-1, with D unresolved. The V gene lost 2 bases and the J gene lost 7 bases, with 19 bases spanning the gap. CDR1 SGHRS and CDR2 YFSETQ come from the germline V gene. This CDR3 has 16 amino acids. The CDR3 reads CASSFVGLEVRNEQFF. The CDR3 DNA is TGCGCCAGCAGCTTCGTCGGCCTAGAGGTCCGTAATGAGCAGTTCTTC.

This clone was counted at least ten times. Other DNA variants within this sample encode the same CDR3. The V and J genes are TRBV11-3 and TRBJ2-7; D is perhaps TRBD1 (5 bases). Trimming cost V 5 bases and J 3 bases, with 8 bases left between them. The CDR3 is 12 amino acids. Germline V gene sequence: CDR1 SGHNT, CDR2 YENEEA. The DNA of the CDR3 is TGTGCCAGCAGCGACAGAGACTACGAGCAGTACTTC. The encoded protein is CASSDRDYEQYF. The full variable domain, completed using reference TRBV11-3 and TRBJ2-7, is EAGVVQSPRYKIIEKKQPVAFWCNPISGHNTLYWYLQNLGQGPELLIRYENEEAVDDSQLPKDRFSAERLKGVDSTLKIQPAELGDSAVYLCASSDRDYEQYFGPGTRLTVT.

Of note for this clone: This may come from a read error, since a much larger clone is one base off. Other nucleotide sequences in the sample specify the same CDR3. V and J are TRBV7-6 and TRBJ2-5; D unresolved. Germline V CDR1 and CDR2: SGHVS, FNYEAQ. The CDR3 contains 11 residues. CDR3: CASSKQETQYF. In nucleotides, the CDR3 is TGTGCCAGCAGCAAACAAGAGACACAGTACTTC.

Many counts were recorded for this clone. The junction departs from germline at one end; a sequencing error may be responsible. The V and J genes are TRBV7-7 and TRBJ2-3; a possible D gene is TRBD2 (6 bases). CDR3 length: 13 residues. The germline V gene encodes CDR1 SSHAT and CDR2 FNYEAQ (reference sequence). CDR3 bases: TGTGCTAGCAGCTTAGCGGAGCAAGATACGCAGTATTTT. As protein: CASSLAEQDTQYF.

In this sample, this clone turned up many times. The chain uses TRBV2 and TRBJ2-2; 9 nucleotides match TRBD2. Per germline, CDR1 SNHLY and CDR2 FYNNEI. This CDR3 region has 15 residues. V lost 9 bases, J lost 6 bases, and 11 bases stayed unmatched. CDR3 DNA: TGTGCCAGTTGGCTTGGCGGGGGGGCCCCCGGGGAGCTGTTTTTT. Residues: CASWLGGGAPGELFF.

This clone was seen a few times. Sequence at one end of the junction differs from germline and may be a read error. The chain is built from TRBV19 and TRBJ1-5; 7 positions agree with TRBD1. This CDR3 region has 15 residues. Germline values: CDR1 LNHDA, CDR2 SQIVND (reference sequence). The CDR3 region has the DNA TGTGCCAGTAGTGGGACAGTGATTAGCAATCCGCCCCAGCATTTT. As protein: CASSGTVISNPPQHF.

This clone was picked up a small number of times. This chain links TRBV6-1 with TRBJ1-1; tentatively, D is TRBD1 (5 bases). This CDR3 is built from 14 residues. Trimming removed 6 bases from V and 1 base from J, with 12 bases in between. In germline, CDR1 is MNHNS, CDR2 SASEGT. The CDR3 region has the DNA TGTGCCAGCAGGGCGGACACTTGGAACACTGAAGCTTTCTTT. Its protein is CASRADTWNTEAFF.

This clone appeared many times. The V and J genes are TRBV6-1 and TRBJ2-1; D call uncertain. V was clipped by 7 bases and J by 6 bases, with 16 bases between them. CDR3 length: 14 residues. Germline CDR1 reads MNHNS; CDR2 reads SASEGT. CDR3: CASTREDPFNEQFF. The CDR3 bases are TGTGCCAGCACCAGAGAAGACCCTTTCAATGAGCAGTTCTTC.

This clone appeared many times. The chain has TRBV20-1 and TRBJ1-1, with TRBD1 matching 9 bases. V gave up 3 bases and J gave up 1 base; unmatched junction bases: 6. This CDR3 has 15 residues. Per germline, CDR1 DFQATT and CDR2 SNEGSKA (reference sequence). In DNA, the CDR3 is TGCAGTGCTAGCCCGCCGGACAGGGGGAACACTGAAGCTTTCTTT. It yields the protein CSASPPDRGNTEAFF.

The CDR3 reads CAITPGTRPYEQYF. DNA of the CDR3: TGTGCCATCACCCCCGGGACACGACCCTACGAGCAGTACTTC. The chain has TRBV6-2 or TRBV6-3 and TRBJ2-7; possibly TRBD1 for D (6 bases). The V end was cut by 10 bases, the J end by 2 bases, with 18 bases between. The CDR3 has 14 amino acids. Per germline, CDR1 MNHEY and CDR2 SVGEGT.

The chain couples TRBV12-3 or TRBV12-4 to TRBJ1-6, with 8 bases aligning to TRBD1. Germline trimming cut 6 bases from V and 9 bases from J; bases unmatched to any gene: 7. CDR3 size: 14 residues. CDR3 amino acids: CASSQRQGSSPLHF. DNA of the CDR3: TGTGCCAGCAGCCAAAGACAGGGGAGTTCACCCCTCCACTTT.

This clone was picked up a small number of times. The V gene is TRBV28, the J gene TRBJ1-2; 7 bases are a match to TRBD1. CDR1 MDHEN and CDR2 SYDVKM come from the germline V gene. The CDR3 is made up of 17 amino acids. V was pared by 5 bases and J by 4 bases, with 16 bases of the junction left unmatched. For the CDR3, the DNA is TGTGCCAGCAGTCCACAGGGGATCCGGTGGGGTACCTATGGCTACACCTTC. This gives the protein CASSPQGIRWGTYGYTF.